This TCR beta chain was captured in a study of blood T cell repertoires in COVID-19. Background on the study: PBMCs, B-cell-depleted T cells, or T cells were the source of the cDNA or gDNA that made up the material.

Clones were sequenced by immunoSEQ multiplex PCR, and TCRdb holds only the in-frame ones, with some missing. The profile covers 95,000 to 150,000 clones, with around 90% appearing a single time and 3.8% taken by the ten largest. Germline trimming cut 6 bases from V and 6 bases from J; bases unmatched to any gene: 8. The CDR3 runs to 15 residues. In germline, CDR1 is MNHEY, CDR2 SVGEGT. Seattle-derived patients entered the study during active infection and were followed longitudinally. This TCR was sampled from a woman aged 55-69 years with COVID-19, enrolled during active disease. What was sequenced was peripheral blood. The rearrangement joins TRBV6-2 or TRBV6-3 to TRBJ2-2; 9 bases map to TRBD1. The CDR3 DNA sequence: TGTGCCAGCAGCGCCGACAGGGGGGTGCCCGGGGAGCTGTTTTTT. Translating it yields CASSADRGVPGELFF.